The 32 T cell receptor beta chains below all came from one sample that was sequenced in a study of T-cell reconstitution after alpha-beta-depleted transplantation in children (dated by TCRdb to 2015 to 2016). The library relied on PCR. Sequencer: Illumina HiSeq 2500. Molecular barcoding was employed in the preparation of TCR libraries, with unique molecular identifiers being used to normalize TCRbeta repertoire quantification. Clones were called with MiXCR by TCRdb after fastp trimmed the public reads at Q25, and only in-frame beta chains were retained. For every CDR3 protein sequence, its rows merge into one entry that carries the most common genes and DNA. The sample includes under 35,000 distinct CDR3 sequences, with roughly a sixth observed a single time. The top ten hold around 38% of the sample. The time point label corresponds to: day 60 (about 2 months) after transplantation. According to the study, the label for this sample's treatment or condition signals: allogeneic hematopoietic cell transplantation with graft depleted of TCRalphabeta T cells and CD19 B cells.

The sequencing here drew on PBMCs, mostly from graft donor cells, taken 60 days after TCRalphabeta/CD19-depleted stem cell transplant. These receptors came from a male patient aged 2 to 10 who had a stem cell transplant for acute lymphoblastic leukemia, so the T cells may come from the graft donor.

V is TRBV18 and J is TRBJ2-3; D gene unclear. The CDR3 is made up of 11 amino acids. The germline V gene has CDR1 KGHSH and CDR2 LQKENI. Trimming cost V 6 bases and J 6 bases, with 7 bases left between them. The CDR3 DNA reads TGTGCCAGCTCTCACGCGGATACGCAGTATTTT. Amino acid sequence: CASSHADTQYF.

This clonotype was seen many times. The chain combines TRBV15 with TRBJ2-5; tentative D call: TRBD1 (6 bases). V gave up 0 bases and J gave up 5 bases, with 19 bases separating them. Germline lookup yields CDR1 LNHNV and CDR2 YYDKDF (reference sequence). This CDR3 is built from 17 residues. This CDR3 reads CATSRDSSRGESETQYF. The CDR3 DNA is TGTGCCACCAGCAGAGATTCTAGCAGGGGTGAGAGCGAGACCCAGTACTTC.

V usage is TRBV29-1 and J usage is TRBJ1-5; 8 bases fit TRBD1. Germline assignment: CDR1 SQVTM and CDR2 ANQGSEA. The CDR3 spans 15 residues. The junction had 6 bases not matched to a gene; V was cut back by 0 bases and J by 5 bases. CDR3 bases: TGCAGCGTTGAAGATCTCCGACAGGGGCATCAGCCCCAGCATTTT. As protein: CSVEDLRQGHQPQHF.

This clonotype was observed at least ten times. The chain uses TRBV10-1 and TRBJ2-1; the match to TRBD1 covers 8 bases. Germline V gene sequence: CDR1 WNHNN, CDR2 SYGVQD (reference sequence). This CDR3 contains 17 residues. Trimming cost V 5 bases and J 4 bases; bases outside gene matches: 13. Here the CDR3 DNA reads TGCGCCAGCAGTCCCGGAGACAGGGGAAGGGTTTACAATGAGCAGTTCTTC. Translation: CASSPGDRGRVYNEQFF.

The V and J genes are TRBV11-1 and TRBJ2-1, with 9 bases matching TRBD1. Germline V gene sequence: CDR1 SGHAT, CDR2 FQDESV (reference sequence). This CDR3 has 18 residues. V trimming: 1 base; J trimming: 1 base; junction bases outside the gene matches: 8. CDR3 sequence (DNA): TGTGCCAGCAGCTTAGGGACCCGGGACAGGGTGTCCTACAATGAGCAGTTCTTC. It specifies CASSLGTRDRVSYNEQFF.

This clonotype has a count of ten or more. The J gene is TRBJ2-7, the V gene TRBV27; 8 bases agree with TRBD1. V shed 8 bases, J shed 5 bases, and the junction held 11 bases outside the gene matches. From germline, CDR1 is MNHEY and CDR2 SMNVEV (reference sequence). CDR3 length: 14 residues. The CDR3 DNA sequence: TGTGCCAGCGGACTCGACAGGGGTACCCACGAGCAGTACTTC. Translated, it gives CASGLDRGTHEQYF.

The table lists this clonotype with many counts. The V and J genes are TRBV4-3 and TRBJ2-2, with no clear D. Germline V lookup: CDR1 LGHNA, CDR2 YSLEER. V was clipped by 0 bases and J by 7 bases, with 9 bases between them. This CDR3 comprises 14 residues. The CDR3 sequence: CASSQDGIGGELFF. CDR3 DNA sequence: TGCGCCAGCAGCCAAGATGGGATAGGCGGGGAGCTGTTTTTT.

The CDR3: CASSLYLTAGEQYF. CDR3 nucleotides: TGTGCCAGCAGCTTATATTTAACGGCGGGAGAGCAGTACTTC. V and J are TRBV7-2 and TRBJ2-7; perhaps TRBD2 as D (6 bases). There are 14 residues in the CDR3. From germline, CDR1 is SGHTA and CDR2 FQGNSA. The germline V and J ends were trimmed by 2 bases and 7 bases, with 15 bases remaining between them.

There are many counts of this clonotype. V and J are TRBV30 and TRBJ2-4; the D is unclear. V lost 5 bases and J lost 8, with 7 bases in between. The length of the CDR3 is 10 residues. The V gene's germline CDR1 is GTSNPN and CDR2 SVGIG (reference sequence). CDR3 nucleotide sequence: TGTGCCTGGTCCAAGGACATTCAGTACTTC. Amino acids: CAWSKDIQYF.

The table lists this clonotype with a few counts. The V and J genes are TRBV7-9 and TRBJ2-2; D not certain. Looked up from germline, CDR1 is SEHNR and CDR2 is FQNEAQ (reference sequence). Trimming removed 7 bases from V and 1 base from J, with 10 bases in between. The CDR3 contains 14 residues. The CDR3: CASISNRNTGELFF. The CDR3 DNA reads TGTGCCAGCATCTCTAACAGGAACACCGGGGAGCTGTTTTTT.

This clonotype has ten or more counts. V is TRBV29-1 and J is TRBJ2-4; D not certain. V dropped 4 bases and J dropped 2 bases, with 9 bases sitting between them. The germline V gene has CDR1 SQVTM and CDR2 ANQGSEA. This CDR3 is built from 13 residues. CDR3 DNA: TGCAGCGTTGTACCACAGACCAAAAACATTCAGTACTTC. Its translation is CSVVPQTKNIQYF.

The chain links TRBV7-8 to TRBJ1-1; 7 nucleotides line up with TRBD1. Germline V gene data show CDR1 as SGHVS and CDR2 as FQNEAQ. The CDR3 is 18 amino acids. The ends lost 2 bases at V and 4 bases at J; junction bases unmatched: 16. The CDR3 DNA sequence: TGTGCCAGCAGCTTAATGTCTTACAGGGGTATTTCGATCACTGAAGCTTTCTTT. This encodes CASSLMSYRGISITEAFF.

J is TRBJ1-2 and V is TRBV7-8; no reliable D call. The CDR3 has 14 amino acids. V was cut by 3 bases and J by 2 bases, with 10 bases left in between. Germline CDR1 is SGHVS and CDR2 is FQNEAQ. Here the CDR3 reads CASSFATPNYGYTF. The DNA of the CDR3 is TGTGCCAGCAGCTTCGCGACCCCCAACTATGGCTACACCTTC.

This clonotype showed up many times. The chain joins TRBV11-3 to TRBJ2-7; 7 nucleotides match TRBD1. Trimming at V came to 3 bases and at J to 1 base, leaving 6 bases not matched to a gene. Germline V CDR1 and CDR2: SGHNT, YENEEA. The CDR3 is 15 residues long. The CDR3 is CASSFPTGDSYEQYF. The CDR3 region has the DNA TGTGCCAGCAGCTTTCCTACAGGGGATTCCTACGAGCAGTACTTC.

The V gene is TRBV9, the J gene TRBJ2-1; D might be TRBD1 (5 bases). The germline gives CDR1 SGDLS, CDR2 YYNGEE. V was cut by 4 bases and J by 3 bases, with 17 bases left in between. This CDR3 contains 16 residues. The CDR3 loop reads CASSSPRGADYNEQFF. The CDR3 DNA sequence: TGTGCCAGCAGCTCCCCGCGTGGGGCCGACTACAATGAGCAGTTCTTC.

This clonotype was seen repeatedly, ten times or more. The CDR3 nucleotides read TGTGCCAGCAGTTACTCTTTTAGGTCCTCTCGGAATGAGCAGTTCTTC. Translation: CASSYSFRSSRNEQFF. V gene TRBV6-5 combines with J gene TRBJ2-1; D is uncertain. The germline V gene encodes CDR1 MNHEY and CDR2 SVGAGI. V lost 0 bases and J lost 7, with 16 bases in between. The CDR3 runs 16 residues.

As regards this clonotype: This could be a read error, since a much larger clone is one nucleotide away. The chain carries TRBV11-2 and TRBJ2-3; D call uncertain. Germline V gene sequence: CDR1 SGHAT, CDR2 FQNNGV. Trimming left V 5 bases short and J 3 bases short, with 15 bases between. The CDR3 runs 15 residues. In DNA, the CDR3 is TGTGCCAGCAGCCCAGTAGTCAACGGGACAGATACGCAGTATTTT. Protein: CASSPVVNGTDTQYF.

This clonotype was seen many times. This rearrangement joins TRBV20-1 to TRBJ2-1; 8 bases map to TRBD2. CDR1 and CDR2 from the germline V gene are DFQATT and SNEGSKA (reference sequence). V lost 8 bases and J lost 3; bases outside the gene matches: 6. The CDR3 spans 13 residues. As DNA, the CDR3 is TGCAGTACGGGGCTAGCGGGCTACAATGAGCAGTTCTTC. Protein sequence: CSTGLAGYNEQFF.

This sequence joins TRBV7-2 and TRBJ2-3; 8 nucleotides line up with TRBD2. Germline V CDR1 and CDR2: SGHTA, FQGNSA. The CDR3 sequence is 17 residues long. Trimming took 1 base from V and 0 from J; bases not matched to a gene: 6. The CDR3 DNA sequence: TGTGCCAGCAGCTTAGTGGCGGGGGGATTAAGCACAGATACGCAGTATTTT. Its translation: CASSLVAGGLSTDTQYF.

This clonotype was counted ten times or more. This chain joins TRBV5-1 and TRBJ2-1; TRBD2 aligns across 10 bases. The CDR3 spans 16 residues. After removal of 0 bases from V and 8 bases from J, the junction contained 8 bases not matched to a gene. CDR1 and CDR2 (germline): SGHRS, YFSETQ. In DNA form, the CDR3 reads TGCGCCAGCAGCTTGGACACGGGACTAGCGTTAGATGAGCAGTTCTTC. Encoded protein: CASSLDTGLALDEQFF.

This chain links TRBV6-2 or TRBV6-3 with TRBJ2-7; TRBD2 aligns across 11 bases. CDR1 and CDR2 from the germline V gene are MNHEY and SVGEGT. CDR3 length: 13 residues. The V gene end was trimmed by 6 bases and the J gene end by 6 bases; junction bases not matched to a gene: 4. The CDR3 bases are TGTGCCAGCAGCCGAGGGACTAGCGGCGAGCAGTACTTC. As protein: CASSRGTSGEQYF.

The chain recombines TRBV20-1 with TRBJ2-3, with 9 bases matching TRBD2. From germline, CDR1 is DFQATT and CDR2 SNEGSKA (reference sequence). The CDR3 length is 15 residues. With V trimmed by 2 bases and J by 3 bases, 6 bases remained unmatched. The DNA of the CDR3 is TGCAGTGCTAGACGACTAGCGGTTGGGACAGATACGCAGTATTTT. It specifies CSARRLAVGTDTQYF.

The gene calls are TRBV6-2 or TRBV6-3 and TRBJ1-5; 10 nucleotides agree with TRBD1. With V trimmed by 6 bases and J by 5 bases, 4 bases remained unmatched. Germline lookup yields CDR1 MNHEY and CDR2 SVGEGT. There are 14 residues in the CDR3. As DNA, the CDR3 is TGTGCCAGCAGCCGACAGGGGGCGTATCAGCCCCAGCATTTT. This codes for CASSRQGAYQPQHF.

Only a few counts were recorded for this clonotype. The CDR3 here is CASSQDGGRADTQYF. CDR3 DNA sequence: TGTGCCAGCAGCCAAGACGGTGGAAGGGCAGATACGCAGTATTTT. The J gene is TRBJ2-3, the V gene TRBV7-2; the D is unclear. Germline V gene lookup returns CDR1 SGHTA and CDR2 FQGNSA. Trimming shortened V by 5 bases and J by 4 bases, and 16 bases separated the two germline ends. This CDR3 region has 15 residues.

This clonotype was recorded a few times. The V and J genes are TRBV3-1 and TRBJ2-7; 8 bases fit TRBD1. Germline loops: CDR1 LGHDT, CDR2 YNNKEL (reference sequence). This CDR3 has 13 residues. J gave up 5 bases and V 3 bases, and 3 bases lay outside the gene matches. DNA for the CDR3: TGTGCCAGCAGCCACCGACAGGGGAACGAGCAGTACTTC. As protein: CASSHRQGNEQYF.

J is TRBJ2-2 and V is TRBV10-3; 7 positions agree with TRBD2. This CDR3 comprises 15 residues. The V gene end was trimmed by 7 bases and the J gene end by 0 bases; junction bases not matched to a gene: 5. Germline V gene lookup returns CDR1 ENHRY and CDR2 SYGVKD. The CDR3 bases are TGTGCCATCAACCCCAGCGGGGCGAACACCGGGGAGCTGTTTTTT. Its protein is CAINPSGANTGELFF.

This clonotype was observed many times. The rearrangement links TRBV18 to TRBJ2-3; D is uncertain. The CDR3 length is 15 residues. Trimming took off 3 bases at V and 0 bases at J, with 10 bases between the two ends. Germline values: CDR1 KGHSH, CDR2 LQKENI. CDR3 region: CASSPTDPSTDTQYF. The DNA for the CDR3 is TGTGCCAGCTCACCGACTGACCCTAGCACAGATACGCAGTATTTT. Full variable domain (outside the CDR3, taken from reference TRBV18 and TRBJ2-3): NAGVMQNPRHLVRRRGQEARLRCSPMKGHSHVYWYRQLPEEGLKFMVYLQKENIIDESGMPKERFSAEFPKEGPSILRIQQVVRGDSAAYFCASSPTDPSTDTQYFGPGTRLTVL.

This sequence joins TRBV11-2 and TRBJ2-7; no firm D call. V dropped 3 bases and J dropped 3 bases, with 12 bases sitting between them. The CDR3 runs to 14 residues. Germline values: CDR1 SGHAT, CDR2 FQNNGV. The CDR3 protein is CASSFSTQNYEQYF. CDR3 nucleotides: TGTGCCAGCAGCTTCTCCACTCAGAACTACGAGCAGTACTTC.

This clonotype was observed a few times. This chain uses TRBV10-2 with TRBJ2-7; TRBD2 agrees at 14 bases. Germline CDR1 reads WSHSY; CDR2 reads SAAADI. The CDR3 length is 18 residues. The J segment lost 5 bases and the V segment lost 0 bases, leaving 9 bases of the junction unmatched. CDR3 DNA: TGCGCCAGCAGTGAGTCGAGGACTAGCGGGGGGTGGGAAGACGAGCAGTACTTC. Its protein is CASSESRTSGGWEDEQYF.

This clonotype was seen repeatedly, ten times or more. CDR3 region: CASSIDHRTYGYTF. CDR3 DNA: TGTGCCAGTAGTATAGATCACAGGACCTATGGCTACACCTTC. J is TRBJ1-2 and V is TRBV19; TRBD1 is a possible D gene (5 bases). The germline V gene encodes CDR1 LNHDA and CDR2 SQIVND (reference sequence). V shed 0 bases and J shed 4 bases, with 9 bases lying between them. The CDR3 runs 14 residues.

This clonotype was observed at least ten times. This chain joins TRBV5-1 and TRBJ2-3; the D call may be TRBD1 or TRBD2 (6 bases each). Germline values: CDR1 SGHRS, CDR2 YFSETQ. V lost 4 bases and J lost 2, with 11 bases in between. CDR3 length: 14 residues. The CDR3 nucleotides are TGCGCCAGCAGCCAGGGGACTCCCACAGATACGCAGTATTTT. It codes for CASSQGTPTDTQYF.

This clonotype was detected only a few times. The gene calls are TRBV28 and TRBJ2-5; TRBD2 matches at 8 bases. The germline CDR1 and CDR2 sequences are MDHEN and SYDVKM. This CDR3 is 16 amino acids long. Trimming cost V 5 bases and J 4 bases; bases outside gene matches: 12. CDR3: CASSPDSGALRETQYF. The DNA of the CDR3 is TGTGCCAGCAGTCCCGATAGCGGGGCACTCAGAGAGACCCAGTACTTC.